Listed below are T cell receptor beta chains from one sample, sequenced in a study of identical twins. TCRdb processed the 5' RACE reads anew with MiXCR; each CDR3 protein has one entry. In the table there are 100,000 to 110,000 distinct CDR3 sequences, just under 6% of which are singletons. Sequences were obtained from memory T cells sorted from blood. The receptors come from a woman between 45 and 60 years old in good health. CDR3s include the opening cysteine and the closing phenylalanine or tryptophan. A D gene is named only where the DNA matches it firmly. Clone size is stated in some rows and not others, as once, few, many or a class when expanded.

size,V,D,J,DNA,CDR3
many,TRBV29-1,TRBD1,TRBJ2-5,TGCAGCGCTCCTCCGGGACAGGGGTCGGAGACCCAGTACTTC,CSAPPGQGSETQYF
few,TRBV6-6,NA,TRBJ2-3,TGTGCCAGCAGCGCACGGGGGAGCGGAGCGGCAACAGATACGCAGTATTTT,CASSARGSGAATDTQYF
many,TRBV2,NA,TRBJ2-5,TGTGCCAGCAGTCAAGTCGGGACAAACCAAGAGACCCAGTACTTC,CASSQVGTNQETQYF
many,TRBV27,NA,TRBJ1-1,TGTGCCAGCAGTTTACTGCGACCGGACTTGGAGACTGAAGCTTTCTTT,CASSLLRPDLETEAFF
few,TRBV12-3/TRBV12-4,NA,TRBJ2-7,TGTGCCAGCAGTCTACGACGTGACCTCTACGAGCAGTACTTC,CASSLRRDLYEQYF
few,TRBV14,NA,TRBJ2-5,TGTGCCAGCAGCCAACAAGAGACCCAGTACTTC,CASSQQETQYF
NA,TRBV9,NA,TRBJ2-3,TGTGCCAGCAGCGTAGCGTGGGGCGGATCTAGCACAGATACGCAGTATTTT,CASSVAWGGSSTDTQYF
NA,TRBV7-8,NA,TRBJ1-1,TGTGCCAGCAGCTTCCCAGCAGGGGACACTGAAGCTTTCTTT,CASSFPAGDTEAFF
many,TRBV7-2,NA,TRBJ2-1,TGCGCCAGCAGTGCCCACAATGAGCAGTTCTTC,CASSAHNEQFF
many,TRBV5-1,TRBD2,TRBJ2-1,TGCGCCAGCAGCTTGGGACTAGCGGGATACAATGAGCAGTTCTTC,CASSLGLAGYNEQFF
many,TRBV28,NA,TRBJ1-2,TGTGCCAGCAGTTTAGAGCAGGGAGGCTACACCTTC,CASSLEQGGYTF
many,TRBV10-2,TRBD2,TRBJ2-7,TGCGCCAGCAGTGAGTCACTAGCGGGAGGTGAGCAGTACTTC,CASSESLAGGEQYF
many,TRBV3-1,NA,TRBJ2-7,TGTGCCAGCAGCCAAGTAGGCTACGAGCAGTACTTC,CASSQVGYEQYF
NA,TRBV10-3,NA,TRBJ2-3,TGTGCCATCAGGGATACAGGGAGGGAAACAGATACGCAGTATTTT,CAIRDTGRETDTQYF
few,TRBV7-9,TRBD2,TRBJ2-7,TGTGCCAGCAGCTCCTCTATCCGGGGGGCCTACGAGCAGTACTTC,CASSSSIRGAYEQYF
many,TRBV20-1,TRBD1,TRBJ1-5,TGCAGTGCTAGAGAACAGGGGGCCAATAGCAATCAGCCCCAGCATTTT,CSAREQGANSNQPQHF
many,TRBV7-9,TRBD2,TRBJ2-5,TGTGCCAGCAGCTTGGGACTAGCGGGAGCCCAAGAGACCCAGTACTTC,CASSLGLAGAQETQYF
many,TRBV5-1,TRBD1,TRBJ1-6,TGCGCCAGCAGCACAACAGGGGGTTGGGATTCACCCCTCCACTTT,CASSTTGGWDSPLHF
many,TRBV7-9,NA,TRBJ1-5,TGTGCCAGCAGCTTAGACCCCAATCAGCCCCAGCATTTT,CASSLDPNQPQHF
many,TRBV4-2,NA,TRBJ1-3,TGTGCCAGCAGCCAAGATCCGCGGTCCCTGGTGGCTGGAAACACCATATATTTT,CASSQDPRSLVAGNTIYF
many,TRBV12-3/TRBV12-4,NA,TRBJ2-2,TGTGCCAGCGGAATGTACGGAACGGGGGACACCGGGGAGCTGTTTTTT,CASGMYGTGDTGELFF
medium-sized,TRBV6-4,NA,TRBJ2-1,TGTGCCAGCAGTGACTCTAGCGGCTCCTACAATGAGCAGTTCTTC,CASSDSSGSYNEQFF
few,TRBV19,NA,TRBJ2-5,TGTGCCAGTAACCACCCAGGGGAGAGAGAGACCCAGTACTTC,CASNHPGERETQYF
NA,TRBV14,NA,TRBJ1-1,TGTGCCAGCAGCCTAGAAACAGGGCGAGCTTTCTTT,CASSLETGRAFF
many,TRBV20-1,TRBD2,TRBJ2-1,TGCAGTGCTAGAGACGTCAAAGCGGGACTCAATGAGCAATTCTTC,CSARDVKAGLNEQFF
many,TRBV5-1,TRBD2,TRBJ2-1,TGCGCCAGCAGCTTGAGGACTAGCGGGAGCAACAATGAGCAGTTCTTC,CASSLRTSGSNNEQFF
many,TRBV4-2,NA,TRBJ2-7,TGTGCCAGCAGCCAAGAGGGGAATGGGGCGCGGGCCGAGCAGTACTTC,CASSQEGNGARAEQYF
few,TRBV20-1,NA,TRBJ2-1,TGCAGTGCTAGGGCTCCCACAGCGATCCATGAGCAGTTCTTC,CSARAPTAIHEQFF
few,TRBV5-1,TRBD2,TRBJ2-1,TGCGCCAGCAGCTTGGAACTAGCGGGACGTAATGAGCAGTTCTTC,CASSLELAGRNEQFF
many,TRBV27,NA,TRBJ2-5,TGTGCCAGCAGTGCTGGACGATTCGACGAGACCCAGTACTTC,CASSAGRFDETQYF
many,TRBV6-4,TRBD2,TRBJ2-1,TGTGCCAGCAGTGTGTCCGCGGGAGCGGGTGAGGAGCAGTTCTTC,CASSVSAGAGEEQFF
many,TRBV4-1,TRBD2,TRBJ2-1,TGCGCCAGCAGCATCCGTAGCGGGACGTTTGAGCAGTTCTTC,CASSIRSGTFEQFF
NA,TRBV7-9,NA,TRBJ1-1,TGTGCCAGCAGCGAGGACCAGGGGCGGGAGGCCACTGAAGCTTTCTTT,CASSEDQGREATEAFF
many,TRBV12-3/TRBV12-4,NA,TRBJ1-5,TGTGCCAGCAGGCGAAATACAGGTTACCAGCCCCAGCATTTT,CASRRNTGYQPQHF
many,TRBV5-1,NA,TRBJ2-7,TGCGCCAGCAGCTTGGGGTCTAGTGGGGCCCACGAGCAGTACTTC,CASSLGSSGAHEQYF
many,TRBV19,TRBD1,TRBJ1-6,TGTGCCAGTAGTAGACAGGGATCAGGATCACCCCTCCACTTT,CASSRQGSGSPLHF
many,TRBV7-8,NA,TRBJ2-1,TGTGCCAGCAGCCCCAACGCCAGGTCTGAGCAGTTCTTC,CASSPNARSEQFF
NA,TRBV24-1,NA,TRBJ2-1,TGTGCCACCAGTGAGGGCTACCAGTTGAAGGATGAGCAGTTCTTC,CATSEGYQLKDEQFF
few,TRBV6-6,NA,TRBJ2-3,TGTGCCAGCAGATACGAATCTGGCACAGATACGCAGTATTTT,CASRYESGTDTQYF
medium-sized,TRBV3-1,NA,TRBJ2-1,TGTGCCAGCAGCCAAGAGGGCTCCAGAGTTAAGGAGCAGTTCTTC,CASSQEGSRVKEQFF
many,TRBV7-2,NA,TRBJ2-1,TGTGCCAGCAGCTTATCTGGTACGGGCATCTACAATGAGCAGTTCTTC,CASSLSGTGIYNEQFF
many,TRBV24-1,NA,TRBJ2-1,TGTGCCACCAGCTCCCCGTTCAGCGTCGGGACGGATGAGCAGTTCTTC,CATSSPFSVGTDEQFF
many,TRBV4-2,NA,TRBJ1-2,TGTGCCAGCAGCCAAGACTCCAGCTCTAACTATGGCTACACCTTC,CASSQDSSSNYGYTF
many,TRBV29-1,NA,TRBJ2-1,TGCAGCGTTGTTTGGGGACCCTACAATGAGCAGTTCTTC,CSVVWGPYNEQFF
NA,TRBV19,TRBD1,TRBJ1-2,TGTGCCAGTAGGGCGGATATGGGACAGGGGAGCGGCTACACCTTC,CASRADMGQGSGYTF
many,TRBV13,TRBD2,TRBJ2-1,TGTGCCAGCAGCAGAAAGGGCGTCGGGGGGAGCTCCTACAATGAGCAGTTCTTC,CASSRKGVGGSSYNEQFF
NA,TRBV7-2,TRBD1,TRBJ1-1,TGTGCCAGCAGCACATTGACAGGGGTGGGAGAGGAAGCTTTCTTT,CASSTLTGVGEEAFF
many,TRBV12-3/TRBV12-4,NA,TRBJ1-4,TGTGCCACCAGATCGGGGGAGGTTGAAAAACTGTTTTTT,CATRSGEVEKLFF
many,TRBV7-2,NA,TRBJ2-1,TGTGCCAGCAGCCGATTTGGGCGGGATGAGCAGTTCTTC,CASSRFGRDEQFF
many,TRBV18,TRBD2,TRBJ2-4,TGTGCCAGCTCACCACAACTAGCGGGAGGGCCGGGAAACATTCAGTACTTC,CASSPQLAGGPGNIQYF
many,TRBV7-6,TRBD2,TRBJ2-3,TGTGCCAGCAGCCAATTTCATCCGGGACTAGCGGGAGGTCTACCAGATACGCAGTATTTT,CASSQFHPGLAGGLPDTQYF
many,TRBV11-2,NA,TRBJ1-4,TGTGCCAGCAGCTCGGGAGGGGGAATTTCTGAAAAACTGTTTTTT,CASSSGGGISEKLFF
NA,TRBV5-1,NA,TRBJ1-3,TGCGCCAGCAGCTTGGACAGCTCTGGAAACACCATATATTTT,CASSLDSSGNTIYF
many,TRBV12-3/TRBV12-4,TRBD2,TRBJ2-1,TGTGCCAGCAGTCTAGCGGGATTGTTTTATAATGAGCAGTTCTTC,CASSLAGLFYNEQFF
many,TRBV12-3/TRBV12-4,NA,TRBJ2-1,TGTGCCAGCAGTTATCCGAAGGGAGGCGGCGACAATGAGCAGTTCTTC,CASSYPKGGGDNEQFF